In this sample, the clone carrying this T cell receptor (beta chain) turned up a few times. The target antigen is unknown. Trimming cost V 6 bases and J 0 bases; bases outside gene matches: 7. Germline V gene lookup returns CDR1 MDHEN and CDR2 SYDVKM. This CDR3 has 16 residues. This PCR relied on a set of 60 Vbeta primers and 13 Jbeta primers. As processed by the authors: In a later analysis, around 87 million unique TCR beta chains included roughly 11 million shared by two or more donors. TCRdb's copy holds only in-frame clones and misses some; the assay was immunoSEQ multiplex PCR. For V, J and clone size, that table is used; D and trimming come from the DNA. The sample includes about 120,000 clones, approximately 66% seen only once; the top ten take approximately 8%. These data belong to a study of cytomegalovirus exposure and HLA in healthy donors. Study summary: A prior study identified over 100 million unique TCR beta sequences from roughly 180 million T cells.

Findings of the study overall: Most TCR beta V segments were productive about 90% or about 30% of the time in an earlier analysis.

The sample comprised PBMCs. The clonotype comes from a woman between 40 and 50 years old in good health and CMV-seropositive. The chain recombines TRBV28 with TRBJ1-1; 10 bases align to TRBD1. CDR3 in DNA: TGTGCCAGCAGCAGTTGGGACAGGGGAATGAACACTGAAGCTTTCTTT. Protein: CASSSWDRGMNTEAFF.